This T cell receptor beta chain was profiled in a study of T cells in Graves' hyperthyroidism and ophthalmopathy (dated by TCRdb to the late 2010s). Regarding the complete study: To identify TCR V-J signatures that set the groups apart, the researchers used a discovery cohort of about a hundred patients, made up of fewer than 50 with Graves' ophthalmopathy and about 60 with stable Graves' hyperthyroidism. TCR Vbeta CDR3 sequencing of approximately 140 peripheral blood samples (roughly 43 ophthalmopathy, 75 hyperthyroidism and around 17 progressor patients) is reported in the paper. After blood sampling, hyperthyroidism patients were treated with methimazole at a starting dose of 30 mg daily, and ophthalmopathy patients were treated with high-dose intravenous methylprednisolone. An independent validation cohort of under 20 hyperthyroidism patients and about 16 patients who later progressed to ophthalmopathy tested prospective prediction of ophthalmopathy. For training and testing, the 100 or so patients in the discovery cohort were randomly divided in a 7:3 ratio. Thyroid tissue and blood T-cell repertoires from roughly 6 Graves' hyperthyroidism patients were also compared in the study.

Exclusion was applied to patients with uncontrolled infections, other autoimmune diseases, pregnancy or lactation. Clinical symptoms, serum thyroxine and TRAb, thyroid ultrasound, and orbital computed tomography formed the basis for the diagnoses. Trizol reagent was used to extract total RNA, and RNA quality was then checked on an Agilent 2100 Bioanalyzer. Taken from cysteine to phenylalanine, the CDR3 has 13 residues. CDR3 DNA only is kept here, 39 bases in frame from base 1. Cut back by 5 bases and 4 bases, the V and J ends lie 14 bases apart. From the germline V gene (reference sequence), CDR1 is DFQATT and CDR2 is SNEGSKA. This clonotype was seen a handful of times. The antigen it binds to is not known. The sample holds no much larger clone one base away, and base qualities are not on file. The investigation overall reported the following: Ophthalmopathy was separated from stable hyperthyroidism by a 13 V-J signature model, with approximately 86% sensitivity and about 81% specificity obtained in cross-validation and 80%/75% obtained in testing. Sample size was not statistically predetermined, and investigators were not blinded to group allocation. Most expanded thyroid clonotypes (frequency above 0.001) were also detected in blood, suggesting blood repertoires may reflect thyroid immune responses. In validation, the model predicted progression to ophthalmopathy a median of roughly 6.1 months before onset, with roughly 68% sensitivity and almost 75% specificity.

The TCR beta CDR3 regions were amplified from the RNA transcripts. The TCR CDR3 was subjected to a first round of RT-PCR using the HTBI primer set and the Qiagen OneStep RT-PCR kit. The libraries were constructed in a second round of multiplex PCR and then size-selected and purified. Libraries were sequenced paired-end with 100 bp reads on an Illumina HiSeq2000. The published analysis was carried out like this. SOAPnuke was used to process the raw data, removing reads that contained adapters or uncalled bases, had a mean Phred below 15, or lacked an exact match to the constant primer or identifier. COPE v1.2.5 was used to merge the high-quality paired reads, and each unique nucleotide sequence was defined as a clonotype. MiTCR v1.1 was used to align clonotypes to the IMGT TRBV, TRBD and TRBJ reference segments. Only V-J combinations with frequency above 0.0001, covering 98% to 99.2% of repertoires, were analysed. A TCS score was defined as the ratio of F50 (clonal expansion) to E x V (chaos), with BLOSUM62-based TCRdist applied between CDR3 peptides within each V-J. Welch's t-statistics and random forest reduced roughly 540 V-J features to under 15, which were used in a naive Bayes classifier (R e1071). The Morisita-Horn index was used to measure how similar the thyroid and blood repertoires were. TCRdb reprocessing: public reads trimmed at Q25 with fastp, clones called with MiXCR, in-frame beta chains kept. When rows share a CDR3 protein, they turn into one entry using the most common DNA and genes. TCRdb, rather than the study authors, made the V and J calls. The sample yields a few hundred thousand distinct CDR3 sequences; over 35% were counted once. The ten largest clones represent about 45% of the sample.

The receptor was derived from an adult woman with Graves' disease, either hyperthyroidism or ophthalmopathy (not recorded which). The specimen was peripheral blood or thyroid tissue (not recorded which). The sequence links TRBV20-1 to TRBJ2-5; TRBD2 is perhaps the D gene, given 6 matching bases. At the DNA level, the sequence is TGCAGTGCTCGCCCTCAGGGAGGAGAGACCCAGTACTTC. Protein translation: CSARPQGGETQYF.